This TCR beta chain stems from a study of response to subunit inactivated influenza vaccine. TCRdb re-derived calls from the RT-PCR reads in MiXCR, one entry per CDR3 protein. This sample has 450,000 to 700,000 distinct CDR3 sequences, with less than 15% found just once. Trimming removed 0 bases at V and 0 bases at J, with 12 bases between. The CDR3 covers 17 residues. Germline assignment: CDR1 KGHSH and CDR2 LQKENI. A note on this clonotype: Its matching antigen is unknown.

Study results and limitations: Seasonal influenza vaccination, on each occasion, was suggested by the authors to recruit few new T cells.

The origin of this receptor is a man aged 45-65 years who received an inactivated influenza vaccine. The sequencing here drew on PBMCs from blood, taken 11 to 12 days after vaccination. The chain has TRBV18 and TRBJ2-4; TRBD1 is a possible D gene (6 bases). CDR3: CASSPPAPGVAKNIQYF. CDR3 coding DNA: TGTGCCAGCTCACCACCGGCCCCAGGGGTAGCCAAAAACATTCAGTACTTC.